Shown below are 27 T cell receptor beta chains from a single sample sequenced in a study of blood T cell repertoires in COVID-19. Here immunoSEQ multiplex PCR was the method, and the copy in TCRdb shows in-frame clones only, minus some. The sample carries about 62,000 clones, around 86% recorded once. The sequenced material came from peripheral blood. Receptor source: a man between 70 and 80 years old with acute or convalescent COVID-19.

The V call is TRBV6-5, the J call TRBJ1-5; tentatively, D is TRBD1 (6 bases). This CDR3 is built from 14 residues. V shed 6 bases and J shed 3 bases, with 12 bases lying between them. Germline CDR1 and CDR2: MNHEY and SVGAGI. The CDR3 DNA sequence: TGTGCCAGCAGCCCAGGACAGTTCAATCAGCCCCAGCATTTT. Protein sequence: CASSPGQFNQPQHF.

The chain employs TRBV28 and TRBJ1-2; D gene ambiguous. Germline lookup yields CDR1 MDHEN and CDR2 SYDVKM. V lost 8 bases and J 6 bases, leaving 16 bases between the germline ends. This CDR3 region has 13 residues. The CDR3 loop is CASYDRGRHGYTF. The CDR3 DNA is TGTGCCAGCTATGATCGGGGAAGACATGGCTACACCTTC.

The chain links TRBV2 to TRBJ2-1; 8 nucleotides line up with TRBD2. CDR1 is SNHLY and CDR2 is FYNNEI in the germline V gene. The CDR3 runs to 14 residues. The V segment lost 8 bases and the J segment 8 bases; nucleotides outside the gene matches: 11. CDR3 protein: CASRWRGGKHEQFF. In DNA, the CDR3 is TGTGCCAGCCGATGGCGCGGGGGGAAGCATGAGCAGTTCTTC.

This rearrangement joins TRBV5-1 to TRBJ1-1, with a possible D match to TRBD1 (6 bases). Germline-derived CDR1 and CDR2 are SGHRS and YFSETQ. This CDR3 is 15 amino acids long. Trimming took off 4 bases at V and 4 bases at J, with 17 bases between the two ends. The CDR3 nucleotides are TGCGCCAGCAGCCTGGAGACCACAGGGATCACTGAAGCTTTCTTT. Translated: CASSLETTGITEAFF.

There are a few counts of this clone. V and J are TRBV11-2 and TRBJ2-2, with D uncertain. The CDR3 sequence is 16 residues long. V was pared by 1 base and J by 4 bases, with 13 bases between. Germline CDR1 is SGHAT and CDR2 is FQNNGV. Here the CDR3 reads CASSLGLTLGTGELFF. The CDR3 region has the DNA TGTGCCAGCAGCTTAGGACTTACCTTGGGCACCGGGGAGCTGTTTTTT.

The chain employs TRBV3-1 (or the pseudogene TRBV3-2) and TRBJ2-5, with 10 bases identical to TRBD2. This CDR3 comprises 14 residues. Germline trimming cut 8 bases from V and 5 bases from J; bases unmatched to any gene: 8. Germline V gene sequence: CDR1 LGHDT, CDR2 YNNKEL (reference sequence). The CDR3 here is CASRWLAGVETQYF. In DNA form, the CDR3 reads TGTGCCAGCCGGTGGCTAGCGGGAGTTGAGACCCAGTACTTC.

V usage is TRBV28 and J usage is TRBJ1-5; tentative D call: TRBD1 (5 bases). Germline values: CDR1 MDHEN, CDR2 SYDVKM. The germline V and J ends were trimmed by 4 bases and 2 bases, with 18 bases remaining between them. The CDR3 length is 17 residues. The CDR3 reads CASSSRLQGWGNQPQHF. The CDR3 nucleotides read TGTGCCAGCAGTTCCCGCCTTCAGGGTTGGGGCAATCAGCCCCAGCATTTT.

This chain's CDR3 is CASSHLTGENEQFF. CDR3 DNA sequence: TGCGCCAGCAGCCACCTGACAGGGGAGAATGAGCAGTTCTTC. This chain connects TRBV4-1 to TRBJ2-1; 8 nucleotides line up with TRBD1. CDR1 and CDR2 from the germline V gene are MGHRA and YSYEKL. J lost 7 bases, V lost 3 bases, and 5 bases had no gene match. CDR3 length: 14 amino acids.

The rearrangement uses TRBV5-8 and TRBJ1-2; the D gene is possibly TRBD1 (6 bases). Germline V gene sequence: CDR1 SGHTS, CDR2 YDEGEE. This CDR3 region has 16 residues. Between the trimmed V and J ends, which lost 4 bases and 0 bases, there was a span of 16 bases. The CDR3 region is CASSPLTGEPNYGYTF. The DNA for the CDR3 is TGTGCCAGCAGCCCACTGACAGGAGAACCTAACTATGGCTACACCTTC.

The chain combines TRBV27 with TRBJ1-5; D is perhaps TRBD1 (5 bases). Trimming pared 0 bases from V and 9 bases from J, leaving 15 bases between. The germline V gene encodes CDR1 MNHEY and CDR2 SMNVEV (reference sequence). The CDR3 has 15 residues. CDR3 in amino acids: CASSLSLGPAGPQHF. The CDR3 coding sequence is TGTGCCAGCAGTTTATCGCTGGGGCCCGCAGGGCCCCAGCATTTT.

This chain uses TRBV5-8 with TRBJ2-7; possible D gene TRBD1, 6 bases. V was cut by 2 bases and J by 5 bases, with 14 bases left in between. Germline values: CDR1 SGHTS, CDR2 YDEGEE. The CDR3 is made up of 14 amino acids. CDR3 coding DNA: TGTGCCAGCAGCTTCCAGGGGATATTGAACGAGCAGTACTTC. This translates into CASSFQGILNEQYF.

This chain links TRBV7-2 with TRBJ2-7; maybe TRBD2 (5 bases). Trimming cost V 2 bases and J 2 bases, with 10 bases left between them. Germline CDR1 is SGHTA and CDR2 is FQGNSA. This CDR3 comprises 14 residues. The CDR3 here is CASSLTSGTYEQYF. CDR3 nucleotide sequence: TGTGCCAGCAGCTTAACTTCCGGGACCTACGAGCAGTACTTC. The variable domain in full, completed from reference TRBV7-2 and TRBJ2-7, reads GAGVSQSPSNKVTEKGKDVELRCDPISGHTALYWYRQSLGQGLEFLIYFQGNSAPDKSGLPSDRFSAERTGGSVSTLTIQRTQQEDSAVYLCASSLTSGTYEQYFGPGTRLTVT.

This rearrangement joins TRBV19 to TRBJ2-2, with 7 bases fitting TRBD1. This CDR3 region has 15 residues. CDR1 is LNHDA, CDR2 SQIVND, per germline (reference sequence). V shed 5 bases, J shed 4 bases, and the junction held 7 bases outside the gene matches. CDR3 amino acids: CASSAGQVLTGELFF. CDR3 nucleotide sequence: TGTGCCAGTAGTGCCGGACAGGTACTCACCGGGGAGCTGTTTTTT.

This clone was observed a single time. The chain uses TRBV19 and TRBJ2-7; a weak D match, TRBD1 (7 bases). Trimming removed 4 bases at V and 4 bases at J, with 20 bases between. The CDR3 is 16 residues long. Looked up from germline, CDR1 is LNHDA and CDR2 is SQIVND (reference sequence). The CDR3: CASSTAGTVGFYEQYF. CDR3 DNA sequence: TGTGCCAGTAGTACGGCGGGGACAGTGGGATTTTACGAGCAGTACTTC.

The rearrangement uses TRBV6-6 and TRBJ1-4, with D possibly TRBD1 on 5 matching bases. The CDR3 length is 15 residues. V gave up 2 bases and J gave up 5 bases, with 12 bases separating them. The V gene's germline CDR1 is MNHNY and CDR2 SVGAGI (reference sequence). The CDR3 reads CASSYEWQGNEKLFF. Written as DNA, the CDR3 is TGTGCCAGCAGTTACGAGTGGCAGGGCAATGAAAAACTGTTTTTT.

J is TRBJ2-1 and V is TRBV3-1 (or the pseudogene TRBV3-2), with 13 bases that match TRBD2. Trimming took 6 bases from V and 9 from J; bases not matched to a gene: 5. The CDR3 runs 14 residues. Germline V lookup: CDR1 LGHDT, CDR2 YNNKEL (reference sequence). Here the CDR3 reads CASRGLAGTGEQFF. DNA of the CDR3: TGTGCCAGCAGGGGACTAGCGGGAACGGGTGAGCAGTTCTTC.

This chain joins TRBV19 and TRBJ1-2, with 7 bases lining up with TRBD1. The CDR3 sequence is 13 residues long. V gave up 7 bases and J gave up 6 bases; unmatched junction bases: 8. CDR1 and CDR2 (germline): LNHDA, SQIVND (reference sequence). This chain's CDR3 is CASTEGAWDGYTF. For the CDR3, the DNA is TGTGCCAGTACGGAGGGGGCGTGGGATGGCTACACCTTC. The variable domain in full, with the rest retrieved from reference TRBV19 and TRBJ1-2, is DGGITQSPKYLFRKEGQNVTLSCEQNLNHDAMYWYRQDPGQGLRLIYYSQIVNDFQKGDIAEGYSVSREKKESFPLTVTSAQKNPTAFYLCASTEGAWDGYTFGSGTRLTVV.

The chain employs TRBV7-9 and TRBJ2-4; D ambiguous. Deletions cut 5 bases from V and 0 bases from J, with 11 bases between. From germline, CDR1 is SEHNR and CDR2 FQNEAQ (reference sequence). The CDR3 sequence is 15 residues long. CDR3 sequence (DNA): TGTGCCAGCAGCCCCAGGAATGCAGCCAAAAACATTCAGTACTTC. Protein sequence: CASSPRNAAKNIQYF.

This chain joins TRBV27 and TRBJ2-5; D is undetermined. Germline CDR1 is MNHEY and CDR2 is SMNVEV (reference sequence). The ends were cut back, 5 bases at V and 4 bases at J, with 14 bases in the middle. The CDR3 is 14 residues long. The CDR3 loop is CASSPLIPGETQYF. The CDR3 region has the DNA TGTGCCAGCAGTCCCCTAATTCCGGGAGAGACCCAGTACTTC.

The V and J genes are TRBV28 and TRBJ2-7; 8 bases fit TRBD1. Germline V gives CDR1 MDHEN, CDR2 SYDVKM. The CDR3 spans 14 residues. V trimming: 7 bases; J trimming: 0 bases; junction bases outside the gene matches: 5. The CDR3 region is CASIGTGGSYEQYF. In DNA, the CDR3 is TGTGCCAGCATCGGAACAGGGGGCTCCTACGAGCAGTACTTC.

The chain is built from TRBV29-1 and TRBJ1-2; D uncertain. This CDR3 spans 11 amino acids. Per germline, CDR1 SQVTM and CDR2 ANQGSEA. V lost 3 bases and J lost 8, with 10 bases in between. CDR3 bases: TGCAGCGTTGATAACACCAAAGGCTACACCTTC. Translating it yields CSVDNTKGYTF. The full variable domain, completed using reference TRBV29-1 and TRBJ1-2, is SAVISQKPSRDICQRGTSLTIQCQVDSQVTMMFWYRQQPGQSLTLIATANQGSEATYESGFVIDKFPISRPNLTFSTLTVSNMSPEDSSIYLCSVDNTKGYTFGSGTRLTVV.

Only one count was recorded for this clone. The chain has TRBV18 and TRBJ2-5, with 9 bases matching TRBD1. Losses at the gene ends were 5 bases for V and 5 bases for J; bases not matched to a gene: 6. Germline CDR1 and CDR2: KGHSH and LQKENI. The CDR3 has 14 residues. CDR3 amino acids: CASSNRGLGETQYF. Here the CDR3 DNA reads TGTGCCAGCTCAAACAGGGGGCTGGGGGAGACCCAGTACTTC.

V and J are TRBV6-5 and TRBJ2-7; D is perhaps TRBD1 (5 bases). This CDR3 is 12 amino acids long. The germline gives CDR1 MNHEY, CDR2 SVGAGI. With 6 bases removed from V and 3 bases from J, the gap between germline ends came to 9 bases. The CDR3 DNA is TGTGCCAGCAGGAAGACAGTCTACGAGCAGTACTTC. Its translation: CASRKTVYEQYF.

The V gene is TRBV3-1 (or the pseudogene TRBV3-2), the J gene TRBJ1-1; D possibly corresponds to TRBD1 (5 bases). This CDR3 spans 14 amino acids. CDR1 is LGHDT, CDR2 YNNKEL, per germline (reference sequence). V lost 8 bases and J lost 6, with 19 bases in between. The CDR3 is CASGRPGVEAEAFF. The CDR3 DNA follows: TGTGCCAGCGGCCGCCCGGGGGTCGAGGCTGAAGCTTTCTTT.

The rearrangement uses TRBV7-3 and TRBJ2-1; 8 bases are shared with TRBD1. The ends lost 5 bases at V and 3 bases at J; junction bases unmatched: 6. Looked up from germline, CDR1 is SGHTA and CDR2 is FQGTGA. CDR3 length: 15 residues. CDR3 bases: TGTGCCAGCAGCCTCGGACAGGGAATCTACAATGAGCAGTTCTTC. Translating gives CASSLGQGIYNEQFF.

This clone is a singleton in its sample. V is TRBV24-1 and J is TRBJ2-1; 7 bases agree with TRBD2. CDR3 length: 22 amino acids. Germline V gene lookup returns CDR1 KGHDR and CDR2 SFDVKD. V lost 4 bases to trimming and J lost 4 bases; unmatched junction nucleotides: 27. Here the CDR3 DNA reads TGTGCCACCAGTGACATTGCCGGCCGGACCCGAGGGGCGGGAGAGGCATACAATGAGCAGTTCTTC. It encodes CATSDIAGRTRGAGEAYNEQFF.

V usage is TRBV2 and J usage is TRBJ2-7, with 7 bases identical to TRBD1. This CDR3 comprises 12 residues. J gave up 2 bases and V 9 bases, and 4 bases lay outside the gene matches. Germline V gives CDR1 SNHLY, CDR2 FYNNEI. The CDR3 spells CARGDRTYEQYF. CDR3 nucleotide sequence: TGTGCCAGGGGGGACAGAACCTACGAGCAGTACTTC. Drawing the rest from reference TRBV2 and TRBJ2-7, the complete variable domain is EPEVTQTPSHQVTQMGQEVILRCVPISNHLYFYWYRQILGQKVEFLVSFYNNEISEKSEIFDDQFSVERPDGSNFTLKIRSTKLEDSAMYFCARGDRTYEQYFGPGTRLTVT.